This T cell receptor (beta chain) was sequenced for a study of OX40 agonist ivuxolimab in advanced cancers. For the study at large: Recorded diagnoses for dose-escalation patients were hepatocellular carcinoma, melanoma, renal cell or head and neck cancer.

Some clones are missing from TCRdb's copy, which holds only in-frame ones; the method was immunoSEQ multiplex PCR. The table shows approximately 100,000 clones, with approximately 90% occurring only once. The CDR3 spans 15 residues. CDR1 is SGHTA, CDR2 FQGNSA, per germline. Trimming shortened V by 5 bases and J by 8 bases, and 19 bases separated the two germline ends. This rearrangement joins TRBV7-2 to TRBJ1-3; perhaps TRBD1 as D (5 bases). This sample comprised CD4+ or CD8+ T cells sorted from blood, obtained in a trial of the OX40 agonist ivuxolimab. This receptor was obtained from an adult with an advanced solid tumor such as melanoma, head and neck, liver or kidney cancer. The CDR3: CASSLTWGLRDTIYF. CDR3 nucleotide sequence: TGTGCCAGCAGCCTAACTTGGGGACTTAGGGACACCATATATTTT.